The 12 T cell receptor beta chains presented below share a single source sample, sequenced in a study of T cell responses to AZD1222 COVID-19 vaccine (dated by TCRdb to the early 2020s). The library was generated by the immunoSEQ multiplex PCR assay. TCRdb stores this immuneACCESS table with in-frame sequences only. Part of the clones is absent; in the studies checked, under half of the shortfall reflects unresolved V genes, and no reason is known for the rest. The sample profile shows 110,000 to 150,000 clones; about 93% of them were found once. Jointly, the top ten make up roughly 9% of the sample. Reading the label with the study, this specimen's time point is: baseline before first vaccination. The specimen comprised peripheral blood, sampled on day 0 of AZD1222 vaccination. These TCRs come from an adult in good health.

The CDR3 nucleotides read TGTGCCAGCAGCTTAATACCGACAGGGTACTATGGCTACACCTTC. Its translation is CASSLIPTGYYGYTF. The gene calls are TRBV7-9 and TRBJ1-2; 7 bases line up with TRBD1. CDR1 is SEHNR, CDR2 FQNEAQ, per germline (reference sequence). Trimming at V came to 2 bases and at J to 3 bases, leaving 6 bases not matched to a gene. The CDR3 is 15 amino acids.

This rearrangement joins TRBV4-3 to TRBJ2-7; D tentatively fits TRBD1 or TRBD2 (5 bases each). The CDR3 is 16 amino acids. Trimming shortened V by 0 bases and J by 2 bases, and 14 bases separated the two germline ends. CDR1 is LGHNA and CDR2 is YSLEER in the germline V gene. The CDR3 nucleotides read TGCGCCAGCAGCCAAGAATATGCAGGGACCCCCTACGAGCAGTACTTC. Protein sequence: CASSQEYAGTPYEQYF.

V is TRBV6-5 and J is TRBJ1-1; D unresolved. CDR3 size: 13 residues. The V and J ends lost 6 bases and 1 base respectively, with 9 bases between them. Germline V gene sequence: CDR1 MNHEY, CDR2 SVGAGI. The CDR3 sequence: CASRVDGNTEAFF. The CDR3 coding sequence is TGTGCCAGCAGAGTGGACGGGAACACTGAAGCTTTCTTT.

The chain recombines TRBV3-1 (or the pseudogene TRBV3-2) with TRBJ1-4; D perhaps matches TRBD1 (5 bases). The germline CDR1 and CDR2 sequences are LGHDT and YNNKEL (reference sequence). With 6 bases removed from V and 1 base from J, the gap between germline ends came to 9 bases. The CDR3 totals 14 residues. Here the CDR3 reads CASSLGGTNEKLFF. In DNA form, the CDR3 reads TGTGCCAGCAGTCTCGGGGGAACTAATGAAAAACTGTTTTTT.

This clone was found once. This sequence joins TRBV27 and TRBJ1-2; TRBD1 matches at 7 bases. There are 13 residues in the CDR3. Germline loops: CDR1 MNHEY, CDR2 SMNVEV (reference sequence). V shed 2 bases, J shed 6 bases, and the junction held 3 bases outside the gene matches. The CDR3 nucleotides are TGTGCCAGCAGTTTAATGACAGGGAATGGCTACACCTTC. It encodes CASSLMTGNGYTF.

CDR3 residues: CASSFTPNQPQHF. The CDR3, as DNA: TGTGCCAGCAGTTTTACTCCAAATCAGCCCCAGCATTTT. V is TRBV12-3 or TRBV12-4 and J is TRBJ1-5; no clear D. This CDR3 contains 13 residues. V gave up 3 bases and J gave up 4 bases, with 7 bases separating them.

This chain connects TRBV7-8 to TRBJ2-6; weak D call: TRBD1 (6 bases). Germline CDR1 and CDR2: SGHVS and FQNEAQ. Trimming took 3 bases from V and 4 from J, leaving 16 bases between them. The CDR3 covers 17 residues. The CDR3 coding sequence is TGTGCCAGCAGCTTGACATCAACAGGGTACGGGGCCAACGTCCTGACTTTC. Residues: CASSLTSTGYGANVLTF. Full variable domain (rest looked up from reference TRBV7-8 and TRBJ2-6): GAGVSQSPRYKVAKRGQDVALRCDPISGHVSLFWYQQALGQGPEFLTYFQNEAQLDKSGLPSDRFFAERPEGSVSTLKIQRTQQEDSAVYLCASSLTSTGYGANVLTFGAGSRLTVL.

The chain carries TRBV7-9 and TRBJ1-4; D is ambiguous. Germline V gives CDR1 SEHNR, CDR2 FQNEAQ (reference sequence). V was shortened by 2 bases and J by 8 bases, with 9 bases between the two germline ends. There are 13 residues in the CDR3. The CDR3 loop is CASSLTAEEKLFF. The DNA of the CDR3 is TGTGCCAGCAGCTTAACGGCGGAGGAAAAACTGTTTTTT. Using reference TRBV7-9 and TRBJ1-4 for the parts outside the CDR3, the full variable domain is DTGVSQNPRHKITKRGQNVTFRCDPISEHNRLYWYRQTLGQGPEFLTYFQNEAQLEKSRLLSDRFSAERPKGSFSTLEIQRTEQGDSAMYLCASSLTAEEKLFFGSGTQLSVL.

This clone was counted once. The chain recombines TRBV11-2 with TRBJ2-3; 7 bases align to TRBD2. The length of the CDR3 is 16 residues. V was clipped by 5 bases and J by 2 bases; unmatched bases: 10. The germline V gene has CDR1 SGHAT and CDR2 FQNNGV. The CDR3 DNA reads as TGTGCCAGCAGCCCCCTCCTAGCGGCAAACACAGATACGCAGTATTTT. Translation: CASSPLLAANTDTQYF. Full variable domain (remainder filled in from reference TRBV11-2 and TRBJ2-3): EAGVAQSPRYKIIEKRQSVAFWCNPISGHATLYWYQQILGQGPKLLIQFQNNGVVDDSQLPKDRFSAERLKGVDSTLKIQPAKLEDSAVYLCASSPLLAANTDTQYFGPGTRLTVL.

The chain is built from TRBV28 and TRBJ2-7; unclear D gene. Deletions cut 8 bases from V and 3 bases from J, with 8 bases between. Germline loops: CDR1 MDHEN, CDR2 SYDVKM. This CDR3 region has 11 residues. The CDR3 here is CASRLFYEQYF. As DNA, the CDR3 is TGTGCCAGCCGCCTGTTCTACGAGCAGTACTTC.

For the CDR3, the DNA is TGTGCCAGTAGTATACCCGAAGGGGAGCGTGGTCAGCCCCAGCATTTT. This translates into CASSIPEGERGQPQHF. The J gene is TRBJ1-5, the V gene TRBV19; a possible D gene is TRBD1 (5 bases). Trimming removed 2 bases from V and 6 bases from J, with 17 bases in between. The V gene's germline CDR1 is LNHDA and CDR2 SQIVND (reference sequence). This CDR3 contains 16 residues.

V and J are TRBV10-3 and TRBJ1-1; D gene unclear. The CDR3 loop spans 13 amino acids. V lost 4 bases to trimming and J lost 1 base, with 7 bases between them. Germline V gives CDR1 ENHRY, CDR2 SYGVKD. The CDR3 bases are TGTGCCATCAGTGGGCTTGAGAACACTGAAGCTTTCTTT. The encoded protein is CAISGLENTEAFF.